These T cell receptor beta chains were read from a single sample in a study of blood T cell repertoires in COVID-19. The table came from immunoSEQ multiplex PCR; TCRdb's copy has only in-frame clones and leaves some out. Found here are around 100,000 clones, around 82% of them singletons; the top ten hold 4% to 5.5%. The source material was peripheral blood. These receptors were taken from a man in his 60s with acute or convalescent COVID-19. Each CDR3 is given with its conserved first and last residue. Each record gives: V gene, J gene, clone size, D gene, CDR3 DNA, CDR3 protein. A D gene is named only where the DNA matches it firmly. Clone size is not always given. Where it is, it says once, few, many or a class for expanded clones.

v_gene: TRBV3-1/TRBV3-2; j_gene: TRBJ2-2; abundance: -; d_gene: TRBD2; CDR3nt: TGTGCCAGCAGCCAAGATGACGGACTAGCGGGAGGGCCCACCGGGGAGCTGTTTTTT; CDR3aa: CASSQDDGLAGGPTGELFF
v_gene: TRBV30; j_gene: TRBJ1-2; abundance: -; d_gene: -; CDR3nt: TGTGCCTGGAGTGAAGCTGTCTATGGCTACACCTTC; CDR3aa: CAWSEAVYGYTF
v_gene: TRBV5-1; j_gene: TRBJ1-6; abundance: few; d_gene: TRBD1; CDR3nt: TGCGCCAGCAGCATACCGACAGGGGATAATTCACCCCTCCACTTT; CDR3aa: CASSIPTGDNSPLHF
v_gene: TRBV10-3; j_gene: TRBJ2-5; abundance: -; d_gene: -; CDR3nt: TGTGCCATCAGTGACAGGTCAGAGACCCAGTACTTC; CDR3aa: CAISDRSETQYF
v_gene: TRBV13; j_gene: TRBJ2-2; abundance: -; d_gene: -; CDR3nt: TGTGCCAGCAGCTCTCGTAGAATAGGGACTGGAGGTACCGGGGAGCTGTTTTTT; CDR3aa: CASSSRRIGTGGTGELFF
v_gene: TRBV19; j_gene: TRBJ2-1; abundance: -; d_gene: -; CDR3nt: TGTGCCAGTAGTATGGGGCACCTTAAGAATGAGCAGTTCTTC; CDR3aa: CASSMGHLKNEQFF
v_gene: TRBV5-4; j_gene: TRBJ2-1; abundance: -; d_gene: -; CDR3nt: TGTGCCAGCAGCCCGGGAATCAGAAACAATGAGCAGTTCTTC; CDR3aa: CASSPGIRNNEQFF
v_gene: TRBV2; j_gene: TRBJ2-7; abundance: -; d_gene: -; CDR3nt: TGTGCCAGCAGTCTCTACGAGCAGTACTTC; CDR3aa: CASSLYEQYF
v_gene: TRBV5-1; j_gene: TRBJ2-3; abundance: -; d_gene: -; CDR3nt: TGCGCCAGCAGCTTGCCGGGAGCCCCCACAGATACGCAGTATTTT; CDR3aa: CASSLPGAPTDTQYF
v_gene: TRBV2; j_gene: TRBJ2-3; abundance: -; d_gene: TRBD1; CDR3nt: TGTGCCAGCAGTGATGGCAGGGGGTTGACAGATACGCAGTATTTT; CDR3aa: CASSDGRGLTDTQYF
v_gene: TRBV6-4; j_gene: TRBJ1-1; abundance: -; d_gene: -; CDR3nt: TGTGCCAGCAGTGACCCCCCAACAGTCACTGAAGCTTTCTTT; CDR3aa: CASSDPPTVTEAFF
v_gene: TRBV9; j_gene: TRBJ2-7; abundance: -; d_gene: TRBD1; CDR3nt: TGTGCCAGCAGCGTGGTCCCGGGACAGTCCTACGAGCAGTACTTC; CDR3aa: CASSVVPGQSYEQYF
v_gene: TRBV3-1/TRBV3-2; j_gene: TRBJ2-3; abundance: -; d_gene: -; CDR3nt: TGTGCCAGCAGCCGCCCAGGGTTAGCAGCAGATACGCAGTATTTT; CDR3aa: CASSRPGLAADTQYF
v_gene: TRBV7-8; j_gene: TRBJ2-3; abundance: -; d_gene: TRBD2; CDR3nt: TGTGCCAGCAGCTTAGCGGGACTAGCGGACCCCACAGATACGCAGTATTTT; CDR3aa: CASSLAGLADPTDTQYF
v_gene: TRBV19; j_gene: TRBJ1-5; abundance: -; d_gene: TRBD1; CDR3nt: TGTGCCAGTACCCGACAGGGCGGACAGCCCCAGCATTTT; CDR3aa: CASTRQGGQPQHF